Following are 23 T cell receptor beta chains from one sample sequenced in a study of cytomegalovirus exposure and HLA in healthy donors. Use of 60 Vbeta and 13 Jbeta primers characterized the PCR. Libraries were prepared by immunoSEQ multiplex PCR; TCRdb keeps only in-frame clonotypes and omits some of them. Here the sample spans fewer than 110,000 clones, approximately 66% being singletons. Sequenced: PBMCs. The receptors come from a woman aged 45-60 years in good health and CMV-seronegative.

The rearrangement joins TRBV30 to TRBJ1-2, with 9 bases identical to TRBD1. Per the germline V gene, CDR1 is GTSNPN and CDR2 is SVGIG (reference sequence). The V segment lost 3 bases and the J segment 5 bases; nucleotides outside the gene matches: 7. The CDR3 has 14 amino acids. The CDR3 here is CAWRGQGTGYGYTF. The CDR3, as DNA: TGTGCCTGGAGAGGACAGGGGACAGGTTATGGCTACACCTTC.

V gene TRBV5-1 combines with J gene TRBJ2-5, with D possibly TRBD2 on 5 matching bases. The germline gives CDR1 SGHRS, CDR2 YFSETQ. The CDR3 consists of 14 residues. V gave up 1 base and J gave up 5 bases, with 12 bases separating them. The CDR3 nucleotides read TGCGCCAGCAGCTTGTCGTCTAGCTTTGAGACCCAGTACTTC. Translating gives CASSLSSSFETQYF.

V gene TRBV7-9 combines with J gene TRBJ1-2, with D unresolved. The V end was cut by 3 bases, the J end by 6 bases, with 11 bases between. The germline V gene has CDR1 SEHNR and CDR2 FQNEAQ (reference sequence). This CDR3 spans 13 amino acids. The CDR3 coding sequence is TGTGCCAGCAGCTTCGTAGAGGAGGATGGCTACACCTTC. This gives the protein CASSFVEEDGYTF.

The chain employs TRBV5-6 and TRBJ1-2, with 7 bases identical to TRBD1. Trimming removed 6 bases from V and 2 bases from J; junction bases left unmatched: 10. This CDR3 spans 15 amino acids. Per the germline V gene, CDR1 is SGHDT and CDR2 is YYEEEE. In nucleotides, the CDR3 is TGTGCCAGCAATCCTTACGGGACAGAAAACTATGGCTACACCTTC. Protein: CASNPYGTENYGYTF. Combining the CDR3 with reference TRBV5-6 and TRBJ1-2 gives the whole variable domain DAGVTQSPTHLIKTRGQQVTLRCSPKSGHDTVSWYQQALGQGPQFIFQYYEEEERQRGNFPDRFSGHQFPNYSSELNVNALLLGDSALYLCASNPYGTENYGYTFGSGTRLTVV.

This clone came up once. The V gene is TRBV19, the J gene TRBJ1-5; D is ambiguous. V was trimmed by 3 bases and J by 4 bases, leaving 10 bases between them. The germline V gene encodes CDR1 LNHDA and CDR2 SQIVND (reference sequence). The CDR3 length is 14 residues. This CDR3 is CASSILGINQPQHF. In DNA, the CDR3 is TGTGCCAGTAGTATTCTGGGCATAAATCAGCCCCAGCATTTT.

This clone was seen a handful of times. The CDR3 here is CASRNLGASYNEQFF. The CDR3 DNA is TGTGCCAGCAGAAATCTAGGCGCCTCCTACAATGAGCAGTTCTTC. The chain combines TRBV11-2 with TRBJ2-1; D ambiguous. The V and J ends lost 6 bases and 0 bases respectively, with 12 bases between them. The CDR3 totals 15 residues. Per the germline V gene, CDR1 is SGHAT and CDR2 is FQNNGV.

This chain joins TRBV2 and TRBJ2-7; possible D gene TRBD2, 7 bases. CDR1 and CDR2 (germline): SNHLY, FYNNEI. Trimming shortened V by 9 bases and J by 2 bases, and 11 bases separated the two germline ends. This CDR3 is built from 12 residues. CDR3 DNA: TGTGCCAGAGGGGGACTAACCTACGAGCAGTACTTC. The encoded protein is CARGGLTYEQYF. The complete variable domain, with remaining parts taken from reference TRBV2 and TRBJ2-7, reads EPEVTQTPSHQVTQMGQEVILRCVPISNHLYFYWYRQILGQKVEFLVSFYNNEISEKSEIFDDQFSVERPDGSNFTLKIRSTKLEDSAMYFCARGGLTYEQYFGPGTRLTVT.

V and J are TRBV19 and TRBJ2-3, with 9 bases aligning to TRBD2. V dropped 3 bases and J dropped 4; count of bases not matched to a gene: 8. Germline-derived CDR1 and CDR2 are LNHDA and SQIVND (reference sequence). The length of the CDR3 is 16 residues. CDR3 protein: CASSIIAGASSDTQYF. The DNA for the CDR3 is TGTGCCAGTAGTATTATAGCGGGGGCTTCCTCAGATACGCAGTATTTT. The full variable domain, completed using reference TRBV19 and TRBJ2-3, is DGGITQSPKYLFRKEGQNVTLSCEQNLNHDAMYWYRQDPGQGLRLIYYSQIVNDFQKGDIAEGYSVSREKKESFPLTVTSAQKNPTAFYLCASSIIAGASSDTQYFGPGTRLTVL.

The chain joins TRBV5-6 to TRBJ1-3; no reliable D call. Trimming stripped 0 bases from V and 0 bases from J, with 10 bases between. Germline lookup yields CDR1 SGHDT and CDR2 YYEEEE. This CDR3 spans 16 amino acids. The CDR3 nucleotides read TGTGCCAGCAGCTTGGGGGGAGCCCGCTCTGGAAACACCATATATTTT. Encoded protein: CASSLGGARSGNTIYF.

The J gene is TRBJ2-5, the V gene TRBV6-6, with 7 bases fitting TRBD2. The ends lost 9 bases at V and 5 bases at J; junction bases unmatched: 12. The CDR3 extends over 14 amino acids. Germline V lookup: CDR1 MNHNY, CDR2 SVGAGI (reference sequence). The CDR3 loop is CASQTRTSSETQYF. The CDR3 coding sequence is TGTGCCAGTCAAACAAGGACTAGTTCGGAGACCCAGTACTTC.

The rearrangement uses TRBV10-2 and TRBJ2-1; D possibly corresponds to TRBD2 (6 bases). V was pared by 6 bases and J by 3 bases, with 9 bases between. The CDR3 is 13 residues long. CDR1 is WSHSY and CDR2 is SAAADI in the germline V gene. The CDR3 is CASREGLYNEQFF. Written as DNA, the CDR3 is TGCGCCAGCAGGGAGGGACTCTACAATGAGCAGTTCTTC.

The V call is TRBV7-9, the J call TRBJ2-3; D may be TRBD1 (6 bases). Trimming cost V 1 base and J 7 bases, with 27 bases left between them. Per germline, CDR1 SEHNR and CDR2 FQNEAQ (reference sequence). The CDR3 totals 19 residues. CDR3 DNA: TGTGCCAGCAGCTTAGAGTTTCCGGACATTACTACAGGGTCATATACGCAGTATTTT. Encoded protein: CASSLEFPDITTGSYTQYF. Full variable domain (rest looked up from reference TRBV7-9 and TRBJ2-3): DTGVSQNPRHKITKRGQNVTFRCDPISEHNRLYWYRQTLGQGPEFLTYFQNEAQLEKSRLLSDRFSAERPKGSFSTLEIQRTEQGDSAMYLCASSLEFPDITTGSYTQYFGPGTRLTVL.

A remark on this clone: Its ends do not fully match the called genes, so a read error is possible. This chain links TRBV7-9 with TRBJ2-7, with 7 bases identical to TRBD2. There are 14 residues in the CDR3. CDR1 and CDR2 from the germline V gene are SEHNR and FQNEAQ (reference sequence). CDR3 protein: CVSSFGSGPYEQYF. The CDR3 nucleotides are TGTGTCAGCAGCTTCGGTAGCGGGCCGTACGAGCAGTACTTC.

This clone occurred a few times. The chain recombines TRBV7-9 with TRBJ2-1; TRBD2 aligns across 7 bases. This CDR3 contains 15 residues. Germline trimming cut 0 bases from V and 13 bases from J; bases unmatched to any gene: 12. Germline assignment: CDR1 SEHNR and CDR2 FQNEAQ (reference sequence). The CDR3 is CASSLAEAGVGSQFF. Written as DNA, the CDR3 is TGTGCCAGCAGCTTAGCGGAGGCGGGAGTAGGGTCCCAGTTCTTC.

The gene calls are TRBV5-4 and TRBJ2-7, with TRBD1 matching over 9 bases. The ends lost 4 bases at V and 2 bases at J; junction bases unmatched: 7. There are 15 residues in the CDR3. Per germline, CDR1 SGHNT and CDR2 YYREEE (reference sequence). The CDR3 protein is CASSTRGDRAYEQYF. CDR3 DNA: TGTGCCAGCAGCACCCGAGGGGACAGGGCCTACGAGCAGTACTTC.

This clone was counted between two and nine times. The rearrangement links TRBV7-2 to TRBJ1-3; weak D call: TRBD1 (6 bases). Germline assignment: CDR1 SGHTA and CDR2 FQGNSA. This CDR3 is built from 13 residues. V was clipped by 6 bases and J by 7 bases, with 13 bases between them. CDR3 protein: CASRVTGINTIYF. CDR3 coding DNA: TGTGCCAGCAGGGTCACAGGGATTAACACCATATATTTT. Full variable domain (missing parts from reference TRBV7-2 and TRBJ1-3): GAGVSQSPSNKVTEKGKDVELRCDPISGHTALYWYRQSLGQGLEFLIYFQGNSAPDKSGLPSDRFSAERTGGSVSTLTIQRTQQEDSAVYLCASRVTGINTIYFGEGSWLTVV.

For this clone: This CDR3 is also generated by other DNA sequences in the sample. V usage is TRBV4-1 and J usage is TRBJ2-2; a possible D gene is TRBD2 (5 bases). Germline assignment: CDR1 MGHRA and CDR2 YSYEKL. The CDR3 runs to 16 residues. Between the trimmed V and J ends, which lost 0 bases and 4 bases, there was a span of 12 bases. The CDR3 DNA is TGCGCCAGCAGCCAAGAGCCCGGCGGGCGCACCGGGGAGCTGTTTTTT. It specifies CASSQEPGGRTGELFF.

The chain uses TRBV5-1 and TRBJ1-2; D may be TRBD1 (5 bases). Germline CDR1 reads SGHRS; CDR2 reads YFSETQ. The CDR3 sequence is 14 residues long. Trimming took 5 bases from V and 2 from J, leaving 13 bases between them. For the CDR3, the DNA is TGCGCCAGCAGTTGGGAGGGACTGAACTATGGCTACACCTTC. It encodes CASSWEGLNYGYTF. The full variable domain, its missing parts supplied by reference TRBV5-1 and TRBJ1-2, is KAGVTQTPRYLIKTRGQQVTLSCSPISGHRSVSWYQQTPGQGLQFLFEYFSETQRNKGNFPGRFSGRQFSNSRSEMNVSTLELGDSALYLCASSWEGLNYGYTFGSGTRLTVV.

The chain joins TRBV2 to TRBJ2-4; 9 bases are shared with TRBD1. The trim removed 8 bases at V and 3 bases at J, leaving 14 bases unmatched. The CDR3 covers 17 residues. The germline V gene has CDR1 SNHLY and CDR2 FYNNEI. The CDR3 nucleotides are TGTGCCAGCGGAGGGGGGGGACAGGGACTTCTCAAAAACATTCAGTACTTC. This sequence encodes CASGGGGQGLLKNIQYF.

V is TRBV18 and J is TRBJ1-4, with D perhaps matching TRBD1 (6 bases). The CDR3 consists of 16 residues. CDR1 and CDR2 from the germline V gene are KGHSH and LQKENI. V was clipped by 3 bases and J by 6 bases, with 17 bases between them. The CDR3 loop reads CASSPSNGGRYEKLFF. Here the CDR3 DNA reads TGTGCCAGCTCACCCAGTAACGGGGGGCGATATGAAAAACTGTTTTTT.

The gene calls are TRBV30 and TRBJ1-1, with TRBD1 matching 10 bases. The CDR3 length is 15 residues. V was clipped by 2 bases and J by 5 bases; unmatched bases: 8. CDR1 and CDR2 from the germline V gene are GTSNPN and SVGIG (reference sequence). The CDR3 sequence: CAWSKTTGGGTEAFF. Written as DNA, the CDR3 is TGTGCCTGGAGTAAAACGACAGGGGGCGGTACTGAAGCTTTCTTT.

CDR3 sequence: CASGAGGPQETQYF. The CDR3 nucleotides are TGTGCTAGTGGGGCGGGAGGCCCCCAAGAGACCCAGTACTTC. This sequence joins TRBV12-5 and TRBJ2-5; TRBD2 agrees at 8 bases. The CDR3 has 14 residues. Unmatched junction bases numbered 4, after V lost 6 bases and J lost 1 base. In germline, CDR1 is LGHNT, CDR2 FRNRAP.

This clone was recorded a few times. This rearrangement joins TRBV6-1 to TRBJ1-1, with D unclear. This CDR3 region has 16 residues. Trimming removed 2 bases at V and 0 bases at J, with 13 bases between. The germline CDR1 and CDR2 sequences are MNHNS and SASEGT. Here the CDR3 DNA reads TGTGCCAGCAGTGAATATCTAGGTGCTATGAACACTGAAGCTTTCTTT. Translating gives CASSEYLGAMNTEAFF.